A single sample gave rise to the 17 T cell receptor beta chains below, sequenced in a study of T cells in Graves' hyperthyroidism and ophthalmopathy. It was RNA transcripts that yielded the amplified TCR beta CDR3 regions. HTBI primers were used for first-round RT-PCR of the TCR CDR3. TCRdb used MiXCR to reprocess the multiplex PCR reads, holding one entry per CDR3 protein. Among 500,000 to 650,000 distinct CDR3 sequences listed, around 20% were seen once. The sequenced sample was blood. The receptors derive from a man in his forties with Graves' ophthalmopathy.

This clonotype was recorded at least ten times. The chain is built from TRBV3-1 and TRBJ2-3, with 7 bases matching TRBD1. Germline loops: CDR1 LGHDT, CDR2 YNNKEL (reference sequence). Trimming cost V 2 bases and J 2 bases; bases outside gene matches: 10. CDR3 length: 17 residues. CDR3 DNA sequence: TGTGCCAGCAGCCAATGGATCCTCAGGGGGAACACAGATACGCAGTATTTT. This codes for CASSQWILRGNTDTQYF.

Only a few counts were recorded for this clonotype. DNA of the CDR3: TGTGCCAGCAGTCAGGGGGACGTAAAAGATGGCTACACCTTC. As protein: CASSQGDVKDGYTF. This chain uses TRBV28 with TRBJ1-2; 7 bases fit TRBD1. This CDR3 contains 14 residues. V dropped 5 bases and J dropped 6; count of bases not matched to a gene: 9. CDR1 is MDHEN, CDR2 SYDVKM, per germline.

This clonotype has at least ten counts. This sequence joins TRBV9 and TRBJ2-1; TRBD1 matches 7 bases. Germline trimming cut 2 bases from V and 9 bases from J; bases unmatched to any gene: 11. CDR1 and CDR2 from the germline V gene are SGDLS and YYNGEE. CDR3 length equals 15 residues. The CDR3 loop reads CASSVRDSYTFEQFF. The CDR3 nucleotides are TGTGCCAGCAGCGTTCGGGACAGCTACACATTTGAGCAGTTCTTC.

This clonotype was seen at least ten times. The CDR3 DNA is TGCAGTGCTTCGTACCAAGAGACCCAGTACTTC. It encodes CSASYQETQYF. This chain links TRBV20-1 with TRBJ2-5; D is unresolved. The germline gives CDR1 DFQATT, CDR2 SNEGSKA (reference sequence). CDR3 length equals 11 residues. With 5 bases removed from V and 0 bases from J, the gap between germline ends came to 4 bases.

This clonotype was picked up many times. One end of the junction does not line up with germline, which may come from a read error. The chain joins TRBV28 to TRBJ1-1; maybe TRBD1 (5 bases). The CDR3 consists of 15 residues. In germline, CDR1 is MDHEN, CDR2 SYDVKM. The CDR3 reads CASSLLGGSITEAFF. The CDR3 DNA is TGTGCCAGCAGCTTATTGGGGGGAAGCATCACTGAAGCTTTCTTT.

The table lists this clonotype with many counts. V gene TRBV12-3 or TRBV12-4 combines with J gene TRBJ2-3, with 8 bases aligning to TRBD2. The CDR3 is 16 residues long. With V trimmed by 7 bases and J by 0 bases, 9 bases remained unmatched. CDR3 amino acids: CASTVRGGGSTDTQYF. In DNA form, the CDR3 reads TGTGCCAGCACCGTAAGGGGCGGGGGGAGCACAGATACGCAGTATTTT.

This clonotype was seen repeatedly, ten times or more. The J gene is TRBJ1-1, the V gene TRBV27; D remains ambiguous. From germline, CDR1 is MNHEY and CDR2 SMNVEV (reference sequence). The germline V and J ends were trimmed by 5 bases and 3 bases, with 10 bases remaining between them. The CDR3 totals 13 residues. Written as DNA, the CDR3 is TGTGCCAGCAGTCTCAGTAGAGACACTGAAGCTTTCTTT. As protein: CASSLSRDTEAFF.

This clonotype is a singleton in its sample. The rearrangement uses TRBV29-1 and TRBJ2-1; D is uncertain. This CDR3 region has 16 residues. V gave up 0 bases and J gave up 3 bases, with 15 bases separating them. Germline V gene sequence: CDR1 SQVTM, CDR2 ANQGSEA. The CDR3 DNA sequence: TGCAGCGTTGAAGACCCTTTAACGGAGTACTACAATGAGCAGTTCTTC. Encoded protein: CSVEDPLTEYYNEQFF.

In its sample, this clonotype was seen many times. The chain employs TRBV7-2 and TRBJ2-3; 9 nucleotides line up with TRBD2. Germline CDR1 and CDR2: SGHTA and FQGNSA. Trimming removed 3 bases from V and 0 bases from J; junction bases left unmatched: 4. The CDR3 spans 16 residues. Here the CDR3 reads CASSFGAGGSTDTQYF. The CDR3 nucleotides are TGTGCCAGCAGCTTCGGTGCGGGGGGGAGCACAGATACGCAGTATTTT.

J is TRBJ1-1 and V is TRBV7-3; D perhaps matches TRBD1 (6 bases). This CDR3 has 15 amino acids. Germline V gene sequence: CDR1 SGHTA, CDR2 FQGTGA. The ends were cut back, 1 base at V and 1 base at J, with 10 bases in the middle. This CDR3 reads CASSLKDSPNTEAFF. DNA for the CDR3: TGTGCCAGCAGCTTAAAGGACAGTCCGAACACTGAAGCTTTCTTT.

The chain recombines TRBV20-1 with TRBJ1-1; D is unclear. Trimming removed 3 bases at V and 11 bases at J, with 16 bases between. The CDR3 consists of 12 residues. The germline gives CDR1 DFQATT, CDR2 SNEGSKA (reference sequence). The CDR3: CSARRFRVAAFF. The DNA of the CDR3 is TGCAGTGCTAGGCGTTTCCGGGTAGCGGCTTTCTTT.

This clonotype was counted between two and nine times. The V and J genes are TRBV28 and TRBJ2-6; D is undetermined. The CDR3 is 15 amino acids. Trimming left V 5 bases short and J 4 bases short, with 12 bases between. Germline lookup yields CDR1 MDHEN and CDR2 SYDVKM. CDR3: CASSLSAGGANVLTF. CDR3 nucleotide sequence: TGTGCCAGCAGTCTCAGCGCTGGGGGGGCCAACGTCCTGACTTTC.

In its sample, this clonotype was seen a few times. This chain uses TRBV28 with TRBJ1-6; possible D gene TRBD1, 5 bases. Germline lookup yields CDR1 MDHEN and CDR2 SYDVKM. The CDR3 consists of 13 residues. V was cut by 3 bases and J by 10 bases, with 10 bases left in between. CDR3 in amino acids: CASSFQDKSPLHF. CDR3 in DNA: TGTGCCAGCAGTTTCCAGGACAAATCACCCCTCCACTTT.

This clonotype was seen ten or more times. V and J are TRBV5-1 and TRBJ2-1, with 9 bases matching TRBD2. The V gene's germline CDR1 is SGHRS and CDR2 YFSETQ. The CDR3 length is 16 residues. V lost 4 bases and J lost 9; bases outside the gene matches: 14. The CDR3 region has the DNA TGCGCCAGCAGCCATTCAGCTAGCGGGGTGAGCGTTGAGCAGTTCTTC. Translated, it gives CASSHSASGVSVEQFF.

This clonotype was detected a few times. This chain links TRBV20-1 with TRBJ1-1; D remains unclear. Germline V CDR1 and CDR2: DFQATT, SNEGSKA (reference sequence). V gave up 6 bases and J gave up 1 base, with 9 bases separating them. The CDR3 extends over 12 amino acids. The CDR3 coding sequence is TGCAGTGCAGGAGAATCGAACACTGAAGCTTTCTTT. This codes for CSAGESNTEAFF.

The chain has TRBV5-1 and TRBJ2-1, with D maybe TRBD2 (5 bases). V was trimmed by 6 bases and J by 7 bases, leaving 17 bases between them. Germline V gives CDR1 SGHRS, CDR2 YFSETQ. This CDR3 has 14 residues. The CDR3 protein is CASTATNQPNEQFF. CDR3 coding DNA: TGCGCCAGCACCGCGACTAACCAACCGAATGAGCAGTTCTTC. Full variable domain (missing parts from reference TRBV5-1 and TRBJ2-1): KAGVTQTPRYLIKTRGQQVTLSCSPISGHRSVSWYQQTPGQGLQFLFEYFSETQRNKGNFPGRFSGRQFSNSRSEMNVSTLELGDSALYLCASTATNQPNEQFFGPGTRLTVL.

In this sample, this clonotype turned up many times. This chain uses TRBV10-3 with TRBJ2-7; 12 nucleotides line up with TRBD2. V lost 7 bases and J lost 5; bases outside the gene matches: 27. Germline CDR1 ENHRY, CDR2 SYGVKD. The CDR3 covers 21 residues. This CDR3 is CAIKGFPGQGTSGRYVDEQYF. DNA of the CDR3: TGTGCCATCAAGGGGTTCCCGGGACAGGGAACTAGCGGGAGGTATGTCGACGAGCAGTACTTC.